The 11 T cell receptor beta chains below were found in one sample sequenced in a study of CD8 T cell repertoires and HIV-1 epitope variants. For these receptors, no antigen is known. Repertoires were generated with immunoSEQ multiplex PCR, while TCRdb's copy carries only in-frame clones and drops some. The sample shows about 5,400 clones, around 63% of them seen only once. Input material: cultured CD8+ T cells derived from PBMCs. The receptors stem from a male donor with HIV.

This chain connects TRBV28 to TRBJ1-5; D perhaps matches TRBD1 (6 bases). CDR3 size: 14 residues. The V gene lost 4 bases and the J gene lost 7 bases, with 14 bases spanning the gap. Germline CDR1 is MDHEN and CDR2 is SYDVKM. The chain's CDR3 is CASSWSGGGQPQHF. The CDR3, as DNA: TGTGCCAGCAGTTGGTCCGGGGGCGGGCAGCCCCAGCATTTT.

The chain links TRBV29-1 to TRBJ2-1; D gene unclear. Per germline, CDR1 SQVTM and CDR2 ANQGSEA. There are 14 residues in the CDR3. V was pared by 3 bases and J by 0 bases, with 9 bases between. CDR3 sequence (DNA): TGCAGCGTTGAGTTGGGCTCCTCCTACAATGAGCAGTTCTTC. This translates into CSVELGSSYNEQFF.

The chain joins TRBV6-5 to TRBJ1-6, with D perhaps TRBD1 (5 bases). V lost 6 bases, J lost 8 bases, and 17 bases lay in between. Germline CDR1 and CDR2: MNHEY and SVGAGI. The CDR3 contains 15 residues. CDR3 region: CASSPGGGEDSPLHF. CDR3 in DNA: TGTGCCAGCAGCCCCGGGGGTGGAGAGGATTCACCCCTCCACTTT.

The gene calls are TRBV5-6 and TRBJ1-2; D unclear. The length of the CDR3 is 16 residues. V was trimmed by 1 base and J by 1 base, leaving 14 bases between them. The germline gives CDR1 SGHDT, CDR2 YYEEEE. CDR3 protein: CASSLYPQDINYGYTF. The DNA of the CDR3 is TGTGCCAGCAGCTTGTACCCCCAGGATATTAACTATGGCTACACCTTC.

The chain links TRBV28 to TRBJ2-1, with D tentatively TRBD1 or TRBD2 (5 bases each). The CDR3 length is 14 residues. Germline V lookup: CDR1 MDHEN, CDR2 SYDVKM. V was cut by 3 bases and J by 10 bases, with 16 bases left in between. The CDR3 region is CASSLSGRGREQFF. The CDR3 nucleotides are TGTGCCAGCAGTTTGAGCGGAAGGGGAAGAGAGCAGTTCTTC.

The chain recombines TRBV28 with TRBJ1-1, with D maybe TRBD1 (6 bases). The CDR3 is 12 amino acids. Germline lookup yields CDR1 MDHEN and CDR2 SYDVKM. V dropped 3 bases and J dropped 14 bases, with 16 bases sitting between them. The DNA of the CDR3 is TGTGCCAGCAGTTTTCGGAGGACGGGGGGCTTCTTT. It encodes CASSFRRTGGFF.

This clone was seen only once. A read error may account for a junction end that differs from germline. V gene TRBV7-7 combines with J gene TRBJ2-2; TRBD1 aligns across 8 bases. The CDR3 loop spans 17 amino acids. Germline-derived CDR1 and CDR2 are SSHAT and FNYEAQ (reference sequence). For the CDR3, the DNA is TGTGCTAGCAGCATGGGACAGGAGAGAACTATCACCGGGGAGCTGTTTTTT. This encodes CASSMGQERTITGELFF.

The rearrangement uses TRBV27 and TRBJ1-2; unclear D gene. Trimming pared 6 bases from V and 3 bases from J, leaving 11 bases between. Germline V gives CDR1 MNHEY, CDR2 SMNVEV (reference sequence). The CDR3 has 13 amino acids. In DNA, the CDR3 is TGTGCCAGCAGCGACAAAGCTTACTATGGCTACACCTTC. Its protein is CASSDKAYYGYTF.

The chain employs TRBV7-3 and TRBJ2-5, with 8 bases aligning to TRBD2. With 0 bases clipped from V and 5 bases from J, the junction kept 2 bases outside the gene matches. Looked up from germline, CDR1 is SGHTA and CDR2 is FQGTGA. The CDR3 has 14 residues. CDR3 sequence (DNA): TGTGCCAGCAGCTTAACTAGCGGGGCCGAGACCCAGTACTTC. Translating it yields CASSLTSGAETQYF.

CDR3 coding DNA: TGTGCCAGCAGAAAAGGGACTAACTACGAGCAGTACTTC. This codes for CASRKGTNYEQYF. The chain combines TRBV7-6 with TRBJ2-7; 7 bases map to TRBD2. V lost 6 bases to trimming and J lost 3 bases; unmatched junction nucleotides: 5. The CDR3 contains 13 residues. The germline V gene has CDR1 SGHVS and CDR2 FNYEAQ.

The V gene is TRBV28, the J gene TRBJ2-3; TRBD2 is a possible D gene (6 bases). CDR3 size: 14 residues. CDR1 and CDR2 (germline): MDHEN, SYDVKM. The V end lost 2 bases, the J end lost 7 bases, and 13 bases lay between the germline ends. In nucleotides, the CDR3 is TGTGCCAGCAGTTTAGGGGGTAGCGGTAATACGCAGTATTTT. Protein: CASSLGGSGNTQYF.